This TCR beta chain was profiled in a study of shared clonotypes between healthy human individuals. Study outcomes and limitations: It was the non-shared clonotypes that had lower generation probabilities than clonotypes shared by all four donors. It was only blood that was sampled, and tissue repertoires likely differ.

As regards this clone: Its cognate antigen is unknown.

The material for each subset, its genomic DNA, was split evenly across several immunoSEQ plates. Sequencing used immunoSEQ multiplex PCR; TCRdb keeps in-frame clones, though not all of them. The sample lists over a million clones, over 95% occurring once. Trimming took off 0 bases at V and 4 bases at J, with 11 bases between the two ends. Germline assignment: CDR1 SGHRS and CDR2 YFSETQ. This CDR3 spans 15 amino acids. Sequenced sample: naive CD4+ T cells sorted from blood. Subset meaning: CD45RA+ positively selected. The V call is TRBV5-1, the J call TRBJ1-3; weak D call: TRBD1 (6 bases). The sequence came from a man aged 25 to 40 in good health. Here the CDR3 reads CASSLEGQAGNTIYF. DNA of the CDR3: TGCGCCAGCAGCTTGGAGGGACAAGCAGGAAACACCATATATTTT.